This T cell receptor (beta chain) was sequenced for a study of blood T cell repertoires in COVID-19. Individuals aged 18 to 89 years were recruited from some 26 US areas. Authors' data handling: Nucleated cell number was recorded as an estimate derived from reference gene primer amplification. The protocol was immunoSEQ multiplex PCR, while the TCRdb copy is restricted to in-frame clones and leaves out a portion. V, J and clone size are those of that table, while D and trimming were read from the DNA. The data contain under 250,000 clones, approximately 80% of them singletons. This sequence was found in a man in his 60s who had recovered from COVID-19. Input material: PBMCs or T cells enriched from blood (not recorded which).

CDR3 residues: CASSLVSQGDSYTF. The DNA of the CDR3 is TGTGCCAGCAGCTTAGTATCACAGGGAGACAGCTACACCTTC. The chain employs TRBV7-2 and TRBJ1-2; D is perhaps TRBD1 (6 bases). The CDR3 covers 14 residues. Trimming removed 1 base from V and 9 bases from J, with 15 bases in between. CDR1 and CDR2 (germline): SGHTA, FQGNSA.